This entry lists 24 T cell receptor beta chains sequenced from one sample in a study of blood T cell repertoires in COVID-19. TCRdb's copy holds only in-frame clones and misses some; the assay was immunoSEQ multiplex PCR. This sample has about 300,000 clones, with approximately 90% found just once. The specimen sequenced was peripheral blood. These receptors were taken from a man between 18 and 35 years old with active or convalescent COVID-19.

The chain joins TRBV10-3 to TRBJ2-2; the D is unclear. The length of the CDR3 is 15 residues. From germline, CDR1 is ENHRY and CDR2 SYGVKD. The CDR3 DNA reads as TGTTCTCCCCATCCCGTCGCCCAGTACACCGGGGAGCTGTTTTTT. This sequence encodes CSPHPVAQYTGELFF.

CDR3 sequence reads: CASSPLAGARSGEQYF. The CDR3 DNA follows: TGTGCCAGCAGCCCTCTAGCGGGAGCACGGTCGGGCGAGCAGTACTTC. The V call is TRBV14, the J call TRBJ2-7; 10 bases are shared with TRBD2. Germline V gene data show CDR1 as SGHDN and CDR2 as FVKESK. The CDR3 length is 16 residues. V shed 4 bases and J 6 bases; nucleotides not matched to a gene: 12.

The chain couples TRBV4-1 to TRBJ1-4; TRBD1 is a possible D gene (6 bases). The CDR3 runs 13 residues. Germline V gene lookup returns CDR1 MGHRA and CDR2 YSYEKL. V lost 2 bases to trimming and J lost 8 bases, with 9 bases between them. The CDR3 is CASSQHRDEKLFF. The CDR3 DNA follows: TGCGCCAGCAGCCAACACAGGGACGAAAAACTGTTTTTT.

The CDR3, as DNA: TGTGCCAGCTCACCACCTAATAACAATGAGCAGTTCTTC. Translated: CASSPPNNNEQFF. The chain recombines TRBV18 with TRBJ2-1; no reliable D call. Germline CDR1 KGHSH, CDR2 LQKENI. The CDR3 has 13 residues. V was pared by 0 bases and J by 5 bases, with 5 bases between. The complete variable domain, with remaining parts taken from reference TRBV18 and TRBJ2-1, reads NAGVMQNPRHLVRRRGQEARLRCSPMKGHSHVYWYRQLPEEGLKFMVYLQKENIIDESGMPKERFSAEFPKEGPSILRIQQVVRGDSAAYFCASSPPNNNEQFFGPGTRLTVL.

This clone was detected once. The chain employs TRBV27 and TRBJ2-7, with TRBD1 as a possible D gene (6 bases). CDR3 length: 13 amino acids. Per the germline V gene, CDR1 is MNHEY and CDR2 is SMNVEV (reference sequence). V lost 6 bases and J lost 7, with 16 bases in between. CDR3 nucleotides: TGTGCCAGCAGGGGGGCAGGGCCTTGGGAGCAGTACTTC. Its translation is CASRGAGPWEQYF.

V usage is TRBV5-1 and J usage is TRBJ2-7; 7 bases agree with TRBD1. With V trimmed by 0 bases and J by 2 bases, 8 bases remained unmatched. CDR3 length equals 16 residues. The germline gives CDR1 SGHRS, CDR2 YFSETQ. The CDR3 is CASSLDPQGVTYEQYF. The CDR3 region has the DNA TGCGCCAGCAGCTTGGACCCTCAGGGGGTCACCTACGAGCAGTACTTC.

This clone showed up just a few times. The chain is built from TRBV2 and TRBJ2-2, with 7 bases that match TRBD1. Germline V lookup: CDR1 SNHLY, CDR2 FYNNEI. V shed 5 bases, J shed 4 bases, and the junction held 1 base outside the gene matches. This CDR3 region has 13 residues. This CDR3 reads CASSNRGTGELFF. In DNA, the CDR3 is TGTGCCAGCAGTAACAGGGGCACCGGGGAGCTGTTTTTT.

This clone was recorded only once. Here the CDR3 reads CASSSGDRFGANVLTF. CDR3 DNA sequence: TGCGCCAGCAGCTCCGGAGACAGGTTTGGGGCCAACGTCCTGACTTTC. The rearrangement links TRBV5-1 to TRBJ2-6; possible D gene TRBD1, 6 bases. The germline V gene has CDR1 SGHRS and CDR2 YFSETQ. V was clipped by 3 bases and J by 3 bases, with 13 bases between them. The CDR3 loop spans 16 amino acids.

This chain links TRBV27 with TRBJ1-5, with 9 bases that match TRBD1. After removal of 6 bases from V and 4 bases from J, the junction contained 7 bases not matched to a gene. Germline values: CDR1 MNHEY, CDR2 SMNVEV (reference sequence). This CDR3 spans 15 amino acids. The CDR3 nucleotides are TGTGCCAGCAGCCGGGACAGGGCGAAGAATCAGCCCCAGCATTTT. Protein sequence: CASSRDRAKNQPQHF.

The chain links TRBV11-2 to TRBJ2-7; D possibly corresponds to TRBD1 (5 bases). Deletions cut 6 bases from V and 5 bases from J, with 11 bases between. CDR3 size: 12 residues. Germline assignment: CDR1 SGHAT and CDR2 FQNNGV. CDR3 in DNA: TGTGCCAGCAGGGGGCCAGCCCACGAGCAGTACTTC. Translating it yields CASRGPAHEQYF.

V and J are TRBV6-1 and TRBJ2-1; 7 bases are shared with TRBD2. V shed 2 bases, J shed 6 bases, and the junction held 4 bases outside the gene matches. Germline loops: CDR1 MNHNS, CDR2 SASEGT. The CDR3 extends over 14 amino acids. This CDR3 reads CASSEPGRGNEQFF. CDR3 DNA: TGTGCCAGCAGTGAACCGGGGAGGGGCAATGAGCAGTTCTTC.

This clone has only one observation. The V gene is TRBV5-1, the J gene TRBJ2-5; the D is unclear. V lost 2 bases, J lost 1 base, and 9 bases lay in between. The CDR3 has 14 amino acids. The germline V gene encodes CDR1 SGHRS and CDR2 YFSETQ. CDR3 region: CASSLNIPQETQYF. Written as DNA, the CDR3 is TGCGCCAGCAGCTTAAACATTCCCCAAGAGACCCAGTACTTC.

The CDR3 nucleotides are TGCGCCAGCAGCCAATCGACTACAAGCTCCTACGAGCAGTACTTC. Amino acids: CASSQSTTSSYEQYF. This sequence joins TRBV4-1 and TRBJ2-7; possible D gene TRBD2, 5 bases. V lost 2 bases and J 0 bases, leaving 11 bases between the germline ends. Germline CDR1 MGHRA, CDR2 YSYEKL. The CDR3 sequence is 15 residues long.

This clone was counted once. The chain recombines TRBV2 with TRBJ2-7; 11 positions agree with TRBD2. Germline CDR1 SNHLY, CDR2 FYNNEI. After removal of 2 bases from V and 6 bases from J, the junction contained 12 bases not matched to a gene. CDR3 length: 17 residues. The CDR3 here is CASSETVAGGPLSEQYF. The CDR3 region has the DNA TGTGCCAGCAGTGAAACGGTAGCGGGAGGGCCTCTCTCCGAGCAGTACTTC.

The rearrangement joins TRBV27 to TRBJ2-6; D perhaps matches TRBD2 (5 bases). The CDR3 extends over 16 amino acids. The germline V gene encodes CDR1 MNHEY and CDR2 SMNVEV (reference sequence). V lost 5 bases, J lost 4 bases, and 15 bases lay in between. CDR3 residues: CASSNPGDTGANVLTF. DNA for the CDR3: TGTGCCAGCAGTAACCCCGGGGATACGGGGGCCAACGTCCTGACTTTC.

This rearrangement joins TRBV14 to TRBJ1-1; D remains unclear. Deletions cut 9 bases from V and 3 bases from J, with 29 bases between. The germline gives CDR1 SGHDN, CDR2 FVKESK. This CDR3 has 18 residues. The chain's CDR3 is CASRSGSSKSPGDTEAFF. In nucleotides, the CDR3 is TGTGCCAGTAGGTCTGGGAGCTCTAAATCCCCCGGAGACACTGAAGCTTTCTTT.

This CDR3 reads CASSPQVGDTYEQYF. CDR3 DNA sequence: TGTGCCAGCAGTCCCCAGGTGGGTGATACCTACGAGCAGTACTTC. This chain joins TRBV28 and TRBJ2-7; D is ambiguous. This CDR3 has 15 residues. CDR1 is MDHEN and CDR2 is SYDVKM in the germline V gene. Trimming left V 5 bases short and J 2 bases short, with 16 bases between. Variable domain in full (rest from reference TRBV28 and TRBJ2-7): DVKVTQSSRYLVKRTGEKVFLECVQDMDHENMFWYRQDPGLGLRLIYFSYDVKMKEKGDIPEGYSVSREKKERFSLILESASTNQTSMYLCASSPQVGDTYEQYFGPGTRLTVT.

This chain uses TRBV2 with TRBJ1-5; 7 bases map to TRBD1. Germline assignment: CDR1 SNHLY and CDR2 FYNNEI. The CDR3 loop spans 14 amino acids. V shed 6 bases and J 7 bases; nucleotides not matched to a gene: 9. The CDR3 DNA reads as TGTGCCAGCAGCGAAAGACAGGGAGACCAGCCCCAGCATTTT. It yields the protein CASSERQGDQPQHF. The full variable domain, completed using reference TRBV2 and TRBJ1-5, is EPEVTQTPSHQVTQMGQEVILRCVPISNHLYFYWYRQILGQKVEFLVSFYNNEISEKSEIFDDQFSVERPDGSNFTLKIRSTKLEDSAMYFCASSERQGDQPQHFGDGTRLSIL.

This chain connects TRBV7-2 to TRBJ2-1; 9 bases fit TRBD2. Unmatched junction bases numbered 5, after V lost 11 bases and J lost 0 bases. This CDR3 has 14 amino acids. Germline values: CDR1 SGHTA, CDR2 FQGNSA. CDR3 loop: CALAGSSSYNEQFF. For the CDR3, the DNA is TGTGCCCTAGCGGGGTCCAGCTCCTACAATGAGCAGTTCTTC. Full variable domain (missing parts from reference TRBV7-2 and TRBJ2-1): GAGVSQSPSNKVTEKGKDVELRCDPISGHTALYWYRQSLGQGLEFLIYFQGNSAPDKSGLPSDRFSAERTGGSVSTLTIQRTQQEDSAVYLCALAGSSSYNEQFFGPGTRLTVL.

The rearrangement links TRBV7-8 to TRBJ1-5; D is unclear. CDR1 and CDR2 (germline): SGHVS, FQNEAQ. The CDR3 contains 14 residues. The ends were cut back, 4 bases at V and 10 bases at J, with 17 bases in the middle. Here the CDR3 DNA reads TGTGCCAGCAGCTCTCCTGGAGGTATCAGCCCCCAGCATTTT. It specifies CASSSPGGISPQHF.

This clone was seen just once. The chain's CDR3 is CASSPSGTGDNTGELFF. The CDR3 DNA is TGTGCCAGCAGTCCCTCTGGGACAGGCGATAACACCGGGGAGCTGTTTTTT. The V call is TRBV27, the J call TRBJ2-2; 8 nucleotides align to TRBD1. Germline-derived CDR1 and CDR2 are MNHEY and SMNVEV (reference sequence). V lost 5 bases, J lost 2 bases, and 10 bases stayed unmatched. There are 17 residues in the CDR3.

This chain links TRBV6-5 with TRBJ2-5; D is perhaps TRBD2 (5 bases). V gave up 0 bases and J gave up 1 base, with 12 bases separating them. The CDR3 contains 16 residues. Germline CDR1 MNHEY, CDR2 SVGAGI. The CDR3 spells CASSYSAAGIQETQYF. The CDR3 nucleotides read TGTGCCAGCAGTTACTCAGCTGCGGGCATCCAAGAGACCCAGTACTTC.

V gene TRBV28 combines with J gene TRBJ1-5; 9 bases align to TRBD1. CDR1 and CDR2 (germline): MDHEN, SYDVKM. Trimming cost V 6 bases and J 1 base; bases outside gene matches: 4. The CDR3 is 15 amino acids. CDR3 nucleotide sequence: TGTGCCAGCAGGGTAACAGGGGGCAGCAATCAGCCCCAGCATTTT. Translation: CASRVTGGSNQPQHF.

V usage is TRBV24-1 and J usage is TRBJ2-7, with a weak D call TRBD2 (6 bases). Trimming shortened V by 3 bases and J by 3 bases, and 14 bases separated the two germline ends. The V gene's germline CDR1 is KGHDR and CDR2 SFDVKD. This CDR3 has 15 amino acids. CDR3 nucleotides: TGTGCCACCAGTGATGGCGGAGGGTTGGACTACGAGCAGTACTTC. Its protein is CATSDGGGLDYEQYF.